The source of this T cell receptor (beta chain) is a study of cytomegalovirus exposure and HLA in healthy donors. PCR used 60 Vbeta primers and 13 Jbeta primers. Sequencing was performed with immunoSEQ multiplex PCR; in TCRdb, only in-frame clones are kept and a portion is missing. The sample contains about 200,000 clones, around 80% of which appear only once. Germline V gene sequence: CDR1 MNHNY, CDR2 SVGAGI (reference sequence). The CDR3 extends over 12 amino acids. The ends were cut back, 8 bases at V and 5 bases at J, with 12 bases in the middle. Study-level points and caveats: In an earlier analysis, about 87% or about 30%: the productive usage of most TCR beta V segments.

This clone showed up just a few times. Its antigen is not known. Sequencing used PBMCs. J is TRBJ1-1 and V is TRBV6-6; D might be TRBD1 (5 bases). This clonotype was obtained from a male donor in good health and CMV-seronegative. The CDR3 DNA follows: TGTGCCAGCGGCAGGGAATTTACTGAAGCTTTCTTT. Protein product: CASGREFTEAFF.